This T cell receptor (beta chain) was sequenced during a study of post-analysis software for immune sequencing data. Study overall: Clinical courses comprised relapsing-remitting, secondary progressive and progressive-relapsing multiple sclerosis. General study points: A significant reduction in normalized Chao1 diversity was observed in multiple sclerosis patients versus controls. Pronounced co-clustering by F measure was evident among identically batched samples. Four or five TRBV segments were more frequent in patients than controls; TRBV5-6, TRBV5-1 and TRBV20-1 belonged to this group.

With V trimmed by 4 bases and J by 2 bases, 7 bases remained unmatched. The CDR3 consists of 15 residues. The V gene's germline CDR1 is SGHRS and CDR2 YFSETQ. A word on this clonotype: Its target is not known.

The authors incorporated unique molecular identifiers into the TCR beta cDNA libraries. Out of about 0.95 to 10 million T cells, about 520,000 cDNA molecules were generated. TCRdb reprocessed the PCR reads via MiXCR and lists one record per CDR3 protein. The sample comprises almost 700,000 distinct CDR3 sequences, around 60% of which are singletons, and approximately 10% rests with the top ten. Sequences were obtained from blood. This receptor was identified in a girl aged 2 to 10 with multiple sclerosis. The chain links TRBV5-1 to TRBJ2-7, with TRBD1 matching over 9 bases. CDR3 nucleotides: TGCGCCAGCAGCATGGGACAGGGCAGGACCTACGAGCAGTACTTC. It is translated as CASSMGQGRTYEQYF.